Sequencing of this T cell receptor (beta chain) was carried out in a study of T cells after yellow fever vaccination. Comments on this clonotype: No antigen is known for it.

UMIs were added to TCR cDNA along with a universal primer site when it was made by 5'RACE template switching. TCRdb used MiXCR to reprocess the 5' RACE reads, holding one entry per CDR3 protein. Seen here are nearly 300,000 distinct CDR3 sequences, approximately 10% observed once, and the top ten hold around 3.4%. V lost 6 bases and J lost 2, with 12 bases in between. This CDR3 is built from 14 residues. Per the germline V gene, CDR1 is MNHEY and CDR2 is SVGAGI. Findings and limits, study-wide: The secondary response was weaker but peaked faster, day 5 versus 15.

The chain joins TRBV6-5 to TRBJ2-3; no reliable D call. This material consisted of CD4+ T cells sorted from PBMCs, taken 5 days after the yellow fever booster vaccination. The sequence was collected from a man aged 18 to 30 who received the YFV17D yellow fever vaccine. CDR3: CASRRGRSTDTQYF. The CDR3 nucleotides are TGTGCCAGCAGACGAGGCCGATCCACAGATACGCAGTATTTT.